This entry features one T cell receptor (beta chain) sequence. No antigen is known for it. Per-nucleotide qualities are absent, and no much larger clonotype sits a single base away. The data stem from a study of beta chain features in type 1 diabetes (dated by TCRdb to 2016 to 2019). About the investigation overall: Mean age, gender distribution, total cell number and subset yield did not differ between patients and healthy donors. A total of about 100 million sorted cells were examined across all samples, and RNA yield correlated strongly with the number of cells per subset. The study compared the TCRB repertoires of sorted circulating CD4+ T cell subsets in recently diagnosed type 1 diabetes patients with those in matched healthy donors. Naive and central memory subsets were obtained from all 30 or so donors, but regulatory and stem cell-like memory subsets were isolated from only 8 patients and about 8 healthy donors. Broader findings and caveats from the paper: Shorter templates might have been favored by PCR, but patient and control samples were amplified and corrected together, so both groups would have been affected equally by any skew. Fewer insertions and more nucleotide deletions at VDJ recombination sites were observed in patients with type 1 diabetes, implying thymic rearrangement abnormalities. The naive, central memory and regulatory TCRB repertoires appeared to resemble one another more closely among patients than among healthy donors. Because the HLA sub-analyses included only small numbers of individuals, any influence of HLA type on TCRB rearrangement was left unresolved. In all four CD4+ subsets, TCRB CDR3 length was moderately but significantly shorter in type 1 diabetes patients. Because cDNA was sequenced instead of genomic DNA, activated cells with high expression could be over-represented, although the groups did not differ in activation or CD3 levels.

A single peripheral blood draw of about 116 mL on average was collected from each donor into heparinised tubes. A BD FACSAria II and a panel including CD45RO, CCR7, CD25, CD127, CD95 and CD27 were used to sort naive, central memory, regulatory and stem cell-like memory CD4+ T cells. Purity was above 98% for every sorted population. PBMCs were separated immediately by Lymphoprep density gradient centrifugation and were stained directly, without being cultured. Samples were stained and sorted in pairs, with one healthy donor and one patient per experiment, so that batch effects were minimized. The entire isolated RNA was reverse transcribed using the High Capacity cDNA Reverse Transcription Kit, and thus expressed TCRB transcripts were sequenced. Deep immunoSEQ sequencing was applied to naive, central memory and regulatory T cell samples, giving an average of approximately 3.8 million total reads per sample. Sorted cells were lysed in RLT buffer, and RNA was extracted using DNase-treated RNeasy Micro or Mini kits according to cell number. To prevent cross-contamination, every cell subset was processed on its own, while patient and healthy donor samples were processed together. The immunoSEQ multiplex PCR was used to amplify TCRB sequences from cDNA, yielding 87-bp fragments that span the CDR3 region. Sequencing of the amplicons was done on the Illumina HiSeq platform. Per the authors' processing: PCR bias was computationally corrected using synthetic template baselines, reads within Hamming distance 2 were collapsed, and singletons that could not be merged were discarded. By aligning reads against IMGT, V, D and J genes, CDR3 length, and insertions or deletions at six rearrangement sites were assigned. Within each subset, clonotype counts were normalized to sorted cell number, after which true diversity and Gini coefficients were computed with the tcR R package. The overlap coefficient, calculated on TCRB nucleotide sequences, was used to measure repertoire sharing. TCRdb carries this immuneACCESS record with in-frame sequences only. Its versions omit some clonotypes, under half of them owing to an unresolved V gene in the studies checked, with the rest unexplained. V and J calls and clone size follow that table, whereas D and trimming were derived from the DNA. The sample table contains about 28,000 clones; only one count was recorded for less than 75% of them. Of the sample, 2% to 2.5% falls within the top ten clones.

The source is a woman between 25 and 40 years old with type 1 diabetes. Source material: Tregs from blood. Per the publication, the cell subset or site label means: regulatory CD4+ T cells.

The nucleotide sequence reads TGCGCCAGCAGCTGGACTAGCGGAAACACCGGGGAGCTGTTTTTT. Translated, this is CASSWTSGNTGELFF. The sequence is built from TRBV5-1 and TRBJ2-2; the central 10 bases match TRBD2. Clipping removes 3 bases from V and 2 bases from J, with 1 as the unmatched junction base count. CDR1 and CDR2 (SGHRS, YFSETQ) derive from the germline V gene. There are 15 amino acids in the CDR3, from cysteine to phenylalanine inclusive. Only the CDR3 DNA stays, 45 bases, in frame from base 1.